This is a list of T cell receptor beta chains from one sample in a study of cytomegalovirus exposure and HLA in healthy donors. Libraries were prepared by immunoSEQ multiplex PCR; TCRdb keeps only in-frame clonotypes and omits some of them. The sample holds approximately 110,000 clones, approximately 70% seen once. The sequenced material came from PBMCs. Receptors originate from a man aged 25 to 40 in good health and CMV-seropositive. CDR3s include the opening cysteine and the closing phenylalanine or tryptophan. Fields, in order: clone size, J gene, V gene, D gene, CDR3 protein, CDR3 DNA. D genes are given only for firm matches. Clone size is shown for a subset of rows, as once, few, many or a class of expanded clone.

once | TRBJ2-3 | TRBV6-1 | . | CASRTQGNTQYF | TGTGCCAGCAGGACTCAGGGTAATACGCAGTATTTT
. | TRBJ2-5 | TRBV30 | . | CAWSERRLHETQYF | TGTGCCTGGAGTGAACGGAGACTCCATGAGACCCAGTACTTC
. | TRBJ2-5 | TRBV28 | TRBD2 | CASSGRDYSGETQYF | TGTGCCAGCAGTGGCCGGGACTACTCGGGGGAGACCCAGTACTTC
. | TRBJ2-2 | TRBV9 | TRBD2 | CASSAQSLAGTGELFF | TGTGCCAGCAGCGCGCAATCCCTAGCGGGGACCGGGGAGCTGTTTTTT
many | TRBJ1-2 | TRBV10-3 | . | CAIRGGRNYGYTF | TGTGCCATCAGGGGGGGTAGAAACTATGGCTACACCTTC
few | TRBJ1-5 | TRBV4-1 | . | CASSQVEGRQPQHF | TGCGCCAGCAGCCAAGTTGAGGGAAGACAGCCCCAGCATTTT
. | TRBJ1-2 | TRBV5-3 | . | CARSHIPGDTQFSGYTF | TGTGCCAGAAGCCATATACCCGGGGACACTCAATTCAGTGGCTACACCTTC
few | TRBJ1-1 | TRBV5-5 | TRBD1 | CASSPIPGTGATEAFF | TGTGCCAGCAGCCCTATCCCCGGGACAGGGGCTACTGAAGCTTTCTTT
. | TRBJ1-6 | TRBV19 | . | CASSSRGVSSYNSPLHF | TGTGCCAGTAGTTCCCGGGGGGTCAGCTCCTATAATTCACCCCTCCACTTT
few | TRBJ1-2 | TRBV7-8 | TRBD1 | CASSLTSTGNGYTF | TGTGCCAGCAGCTTAACCTCGACAGGGAATGGCTACACCTTC
. | TRBJ2-3 | TRBV2 | . | CAIRGAYTDTQYF | TGTGCCATCAGGGGGGCCTACACAGATACGCAGTATTTT
. | TRBJ1-1 | TRBV27 | . | CASRPGGGTEAFF | TGTGCCAGCAGACCCGGGGGGGGCACTGAAGCTTTCTTT
. | TRBJ2-1 | TRBV19 | . | CASSPGKGWNEQFF | TGTGCCAGTTCTCCGGGAAAAGGCTGGAATGAGCAGTTCTTC
few | TRBJ2-7 | TRBV9 | TRBD2 | CASSRLAGARDEQYF | TGTGCCAGCAGCAGACTAGCGGGGGCTAGGGACGAGCAGTACTTC
. | TRBJ2-5 | TRBV7-3 | . | CASSLNPAGGTQYF | TGTGCCAGCAGCTTAAACCCCGCCGGGGGGACCCAGTACTTC
. | TRBJ2-5 | TRBV2 | TRBD2 | CASRRLAGAQETQYF | TGTGCCAGCAGGAGACTAGCGGGGGCCCAAGAGACCCAGTACTTC
. | TRBJ2-7 | TRBV6-1 | . | CASSEVRGYEQYF | TGTGCCAGCAGTGAAGTAAGGGGTTACGAGCAGTACTTC
. | TRBJ1-1 | TRBV5-1 | . | CASSLSSVNTEAFF | TGCGCCAGCAGCTTATCCTCGGTAAACACTGAAGCTTTCTTT
. | TRBJ2-5 | TRBV25-1 | . | CASSGSFLWEQYF | TGTGCCAGCAGTGGTTCCTTTCTGTGGGAGCAGTACTTC
. | TRBJ1-2 | TRBV4-1 | . | CASSQFSHYGYTF | TGCGCCAGCAGCCAGTTCTCCCACTATGGCTACACCTTC
few | TRBJ1-1 | TRBV6-1 | TRBD1 | CASSEAAWGDRISEAFF | TGTGCCAGCAGTGAAGCAGCCTGGGGGGACAGGATCTCTGAAGCTTTCTTT
. | TRBJ1-2 | TRBV6-5 | . | CASSYHPSVGGYTF | TGTGCCAGCAGTTACCACCCGAGCGTAGGTGGCTACACCTTC
. | TRBJ1-1 | TRBV11-2 | . | CASRHHEDTEAFF | TGTGCCAGCAGACACCACGAGGACACTGAAGCTTTCTTT
. | TRBJ1-1 | TRBV29-1 | . | CRTDGSGSLNTEAFF | TGCAGGACTGACGGGTCGGGTTCCTTGAACACTGAAGCTTTCTTT
. | TRBJ1-2 | TRBV10-3 | TRBD1 | CAIRGQGVDYGYTF | TGTGCCATCCGGGGACAGGGGGTTGACTATGGCTACACCTTC
few | TRBJ2-1 | TRBV9 | . | CASSAKRDFLNEQFF | TGTGCCAGCAGCGCAAAAAGGGACTTCCTCAATGAGCAGTTCTTC